This T cell receptor (beta chain) was obtained from a study of long-term antiretroviral therapy in people with HIV. About this clone: Its antigen is unknown.

Assay version v3.0 of immunoSEQ was used, and it was run at survey level. Profiling relied on immunoSEQ multiplex PCR, and the TCRdb table lists in-frame clones only, not all of them. The sample consists of about 39,000 clones, roughly nine tenths of them appearing once. Study-level findings and limits: Pre-ART clonal expansions dominated every time point's repertoire.

Germline trimming cut 2 bases from V and 4 bases from J; bases unmatched to any gene: 6. Germline values: CDR1 MGHDK, CDR2 SYGVNS. This CDR3 is built from 15 residues. The chain is built from TRBV25-1 and TRBJ2-5, with 8 bases fitting TRBD2. This TCR came from a woman aged 45 to 65 with HIV. The starting material was unsorted PBMCs, obtained 1.2 years after starting antiretroviral therapy. CDR3 loop: CASSEPGLARETQYF. In DNA, the CDR3 is TGTGCCAGCAGTGAACCAGGACTAGCCCGAGAGACCCAGTACTTC.